This passage covers 28 T cell receptor beta chains from one sample sequenced in a study of T cells in Graves' hyperthyroidism and ophthalmopathy. The CDR3 regions of TCR beta were amplified from RNA transcripts. HTBI primers were the set used in a first-round RT-PCR of the TCR CDR3. TCRdb recomputed calls from the multiplex PCR reads with MiXCR, one row per CDR3 protein. This table has about 530,000 distinct CDR3 sequences, about 15% appearing once. Sequencing was carried out using blood. Receptors originate from a woman under 30 with Graves' ophthalmopathy.

This clonotype was seen a few times. V is TRBV7-9 and J is TRBJ2-7; TRBD2 matches 7 bases. CDR1 and CDR2 (germline): SEHNR, FQNEAQ (reference sequence). Trimming at V came to 7 bases and at J to 7 bases, leaving 10 bases not matched to a gene. The CDR3 totals 13 residues. The DNA of the CDR3 is TGTGCCAGCAACTCGGGGAGGGGACCTGAGCAGTACTTC. Protein sequence: CASNSGRGPEQYF.

In its sample, this clonotype was seen many times. The chain recombines TRBV7-9 with TRBJ2-7, with TRBD2 matching 12 bases. The CDR3 contains 14 residues. J gave up 7 bases and V 5 bases, and 6 bases lay outside the gene matches. Germline V CDR1 and CDR2: SEHNR, FQNEAQ (reference sequence). This CDR3 is CASSPRLAGDEQYF. CDR3 coding DNA: TGTGCCAGCAGCCCACGACTAGCGGGAGATGAGCAGTACTTC.

This clonotype was seen many times. The genes are TRBV28 and TRBJ1-5; possibly TRBD1 for D (5 bases). CDR1 and CDR2 (germline): MDHEN, SYDVKM. The CDR3 sequence is 18 residues long. The V and J ends lost 6 bases and 5 bases respectively, with 26 bases between them. The CDR3 here is CASRVRPPGWDPHQPQHF. CDR3 coding DNA: TGTGCCAGCAGGGTAAGGCCTCCGGGCTGGGACCCCCATCAGCCCCAGCATTTT.

This clonotype has only a few counts. A much larger clone lies one base from this, so it may be a read error. The chain carries TRBV20-1 and TRBJ2-3; D is tentatively TRBD1 or TRBD2 (5 bases each). The V and J ends lost 3 bases and 4 bases respectively, with 17 bases between them. The germline V gene encodes CDR1 DFQATT and CDR2 SNEGSKA (reference sequence). This CDR3 has 15 residues. This CDR3 is CSASMGTERADTQYF. CDR3 bases: TGCAGTGCTAGTATGGGGACCGAACGCGCAGATACGCAGTATTTT.

The genes are TRBV4-1 and TRBJ2-2; 7 positions match TRBD2. The CDR3 spans 17 residues. With 2 bases clipped from V and 5 bases from J, the junction kept 11 bases outside the gene matches. Germline V gene lookup returns CDR1 MGHRA and CDR2 YSYEKL. As DNA, the CDR3 is TGCGCCAGCAGCCAAAGAATTCTGCAGGGACTAACCGGGGAGCTGTTTTTT. It yields the protein CASSQRILQGLTGELFF.

This clonotype was seen repeatedly, ten times or more. The chain joins TRBV13 to TRBJ2-2; TRBD1 or TRBD2 may be the D gene (5 bases each). Trimming left V 0 bases short and J 0 bases short, with 8 bases between. Germline V lookup: CDR1 PRHDT, CDR2 FYEKMQ (reference sequence). This CDR3 is 16 amino acids long. The CDR3 sequence is CASSLGQGPNTGELFF. CDR3 nucleotides: TGTGCCAGCAGCTTAGGGCAGGGACCGAACACCGGGGAGCTGTTTTTT. The variable domain in full, with the rest retrieved from reference TRBV13 and TRBJ2-2, is AAGVIQSPRHLIKEKRETATLKCYPIPRHDTVYWYQQGPGQDPQFLISFYEKMQSDKGSIPDRFSAQQFSDYHSELNMSSLELGDSALYFCASSLGQGPNTGELFFGEGSRLTVL.

The gene calls are TRBV12-3 or TRBV12-4 and TRBJ2-4; the D is unclear. The CDR3 sequence is 16 residues long. V lost 3 bases, J lost 1 base, and 13 bases lay in between. CDR3 coding DNA: TGTGCCAGCAGTTTGGTGGGCGCACGGGCCAAAAACATTCAGTACTTC. This gives the protein CASSLVGARAKNIQYF.

The chain recombines TRBV6-2 or TRBV6-3 with TRBJ2-7; D gene uncertain. V lost 2 bases and J lost 6, with 5 bases in between. This CDR3 comprises 11 residues. Per the germline V gene, CDR1 is MNHEY and CDR2 is SVGEGT. CDR3 bases: TGTGCCAGCAGTTACCTAAGCGAGCAGTACTTC. Translation: CASSYLSEQYF.

This clonotype was seen more than once but under ten times. The chain is built from TRBV3-1 and TRBJ1-2; 11 positions match TRBD1. The CDR3 length is 15 residues. After removal of 3 bases from V and 4 bases from J, the junction contained 4 bases not matched to a gene. The germline gives CDR1 LGHDT, CDR2 YNNKEL (reference sequence). This chain's CDR3 is CASSHGQGATYGYTF. The CDR3 nucleotides are TGTGCCAGCAGCCATGGACAGGGGGCCACCTATGGCTACACCTTC. The full variable domain, its missing parts supplied by reference TRBV3-1 and TRBJ1-2, is DTAVSQTPKYLVTQMGNDKSIKCEQNLGHDTMYWYKQDSKKFLKIMFSYNNKELIINETVPNRFSPKSPDKAHLNLHINSLELGDSAVYFCASSHGQGATYGYTFGSGTRLTVV.

This clonotype was seen repeatedly, ten times or more. The chain's CDR3 is CAWSKSTGAYGYTF. Here the CDR3 DNA reads TGTGCCTGGAGCAAATCGACAGGGGCCTATGGCTACACCTTC. The J gene is TRBJ1-2, the V gene TRBV30; the match to TRBD1 covers 8 bases. CDR1 is GTSNPN and CDR2 is SVGIG in the germline V gene (reference sequence). The CDR3 runs to 14 residues. J lost 4 bases, V lost 3 bases, and 7 bases had no gene match.

This clonotype was recorded at least ten times. V is TRBV28 and J is TRBJ1-2; D perhaps matches TRBD1 (5 bases). Germline V CDR1 and CDR2: MDHEN, SYDVKM. The V gene lost 8 bases and the J gene lost 4 bases, with 14 bases spanning the gap. This CDR3 has 13 amino acids. CDR3 loop: CASGGSGPYGYTF. CDR3 bases: TGTGCCAGCGGGGGTTCCGGGCCCTATGGCTACACCTTC.

CDR3 nucleotide sequence: TGTGCCAGCACGGGACAGGATCCTGAAGCTTTCTTT. Protein sequence: CASTGQDPEAFF. The chain recombines TRBV5-6 with TRBJ1-1; 8 bases match TRBD1. Unmatched junction bases numbered 4, after V lost 6 bases and J lost 6 bases. This CDR3 region has 12 residues. Per the germline V gene, CDR1 is SGHDT and CDR2 is YYEEEE.

This clonotype was seen repeatedly, ten times or more. This chain uses TRBV28 with TRBJ1-4; maybe TRBD1 (6 bases). This CDR3 is built from 17 residues. Germline lookup yields CDR1 MDHEN and CDR2 SYDVKM. V lost 7 bases, J lost 5 bases, and 23 bases lay in between. DNA of the CDR3: TGTGCCAGCACCACCAACATCGGGGGGCGAGTAAATGAAAAACTGTTTTTT. It translates to CASTTNIGGRVNEKLFF. The full variable domain, with the rest looked up from reference TRBV28 and TRBJ1-4, is DVKVTQSSRYLVKRTGEKVFLECVQDMDHENMFWYRQDPGLGLRLIYFSYDVKMKEKGDIPEGYSVSREKKERFSLILESASTNQTSMYLCASTTNIGGRVNEKLFFGSGTQLSVL.

This clonotype was recorded at least ten times. The V gene is TRBV18, the J gene TRBJ2-1; possible D gene TRBD2, 6 bases. The CDR3 runs 17 residues. With 2 bases removed from V and 10 bases from J, the gap between germline ends came to 24 bases. Germline CDR1 KGHSH, CDR2 LQKENI. The CDR3 sequence is CASSPYTQLAIVWEQFF. CDR3 nucleotide sequence: TGTGCCAGCTCACCATATACTCAGCTAGCGATAGTATGGGAGCAGTTCTTC.

This clonotype was seen ten or more times. The chain links TRBV3-1 to TRBJ1-1, with a possible D match to TRBD1 (6 bases). In germline, CDR1 is LGHDT, CDR2 YNNKEL (reference sequence). The CDR3 is made up of 16 amino acids. Trimming cost V 3 bases and J 6 bases, with 20 bases left between them. CDR3 amino acids: CASSQEDWGGLSEAFF. The CDR3 DNA sequence: TGTGCCAGCAGCCAGGAAGATTGGGGGGGCTTGTCTGAAGCTTTCTTT.

The J gene is TRBJ2-5, the V gene TRBV6-7, with D unclear. TRBV6-7 falls under the ORF class, with uncertain function. Trimming removed 4 bases from V and 4 bases from J, with 4 bases in between. This CDR3 is built from 11 residues. CDR3 coding DNA: TGTGCCAGCAGTTGCGGAGAGACCCAGTACTTC. Residues: CASSCGETQYF.

This clonotype was counted at least ten times. The V gene is TRBV2, the J gene TRBJ1-2, with unresolved D. V was cut by 3 bases and J by 4 bases, with 12 bases left in between. Germline V CDR1 and CDR2: SNHLY, FYNNEI. CDR3 length: 14 residues. CDR3 region: CASSEQRNSYGYTF. CDR3 bases: TGTGCCAGCAGTGAGCAAAGGAATAGCTATGGCTACACCTTC.

This clonotype was recorded at least ten times. This rearrangement joins TRBV6-2 or TRBV6-3 to TRBJ2-7; 9 nucleotides agree with TRBD2. The CDR3 length is 13 residues. The germline CDR1 and CDR2 sequences are MNHEY and SVGEGT. J was trimmed by 4 bases and V by 10 bases; bases with no gene match: 8. DNA of the CDR3: TGTGCCACCGTAGCGGGAGAGAGGTACGAGCAGTACTTC. Amino acids: CATVAGERYEQYF.

This clonotype was seen repeatedly, ten times or more. The gene calls are TRBV7-2 and TRBJ2-3, with 8 bases aligning to TRBD2. The germline CDR1 and CDR2 sequences are SGHTA and FQGNSA. Trimming at V came to 5 bases and at J to 2 bases, leaving 3 bases not matched to a gene. The CDR3 is 14 residues long. CDR3 sequence: CASSLSGNTDTQYF. The DNA of the CDR3 is TGTGCCAGCAGCCTTAGCGGGAACACAGATACGCAGTATTTT.

In this sample, this clonotype turned up many times. The genes are TRBV12-3 or TRBV12-4 and TRBJ1-1; D call uncertain. Trimming pared 2 bases from V and 2 bases from J, leaving 9 bases between. The CDR3 runs to 14 residues. CDR3 residues: CASSLYKFNTEAFF. The CDR3 coding sequence is TGTGCCAGCAGTTTATACAAATTTAACACTGAAGCTTTCTTT.

At least ten counts were recorded for this clonotype. The chain links TRBV5-1 to TRBJ2-1, with 7 bases matching TRBD1. CDR1 and CDR2 from the germline V gene are SGHRS and YFSETQ. The V segment lost 4 bases and the J segment 1 base; nucleotides outside the gene matches: 5. CDR3 length: 15 residues. CDR3 in amino acids: CASSARGNSYNEQFF. For the CDR3, the DNA is TGCGCCAGCAGCGCCAGGGGGAATTCCTACAATGAGCAGTTCTTC.

This clonotype was observed many times. The chain employs TRBV29-1 and TRBJ2-1; D possibly uses TRBD1 or TRBD2 (5 bases each). The CDR3 is 18 residues long. Trimming took off 0 bases at V and 5 bases at J, with 23 bases between the two ends. The germline gives CDR1 SQVTM, CDR2 ANQGSEA. This CDR3 is CSVEDLSVIRRTNNEQFF. As DNA, the CDR3 is TGCAGCGTTGAAGATCTTTCCGTGATCCGGAGGACAAACAATGAGCAGTTCTTC.

This clonotype was recorded many times. CDR3 residues: CASSLKSEQYF. The DNA for the CDR3 is TGCGCCAGCAGCTTGAAGAGCGAGCAGTACTTC. The chain carries TRBV5-1 and TRBJ2-7; no clear D. V lost 1 base to trimming and J lost 6 bases, with 5 bases between them. The CDR3 covers 11 residues. The germline V gene has CDR1 SGHRS and CDR2 YFSETQ.

This clonotype showed up many times. The J gene is TRBJ2-7, the V gene TRBV12-3 or TRBV12-4; D may be TRBD1 (6 bases). With 3 bases removed from V and 4 bases from J, the gap between germline ends came to 13 bases. The CDR3 is 14 residues long. CDR3 nucleotides: TGTGCCAGCAGTTTTGGGGGCGTCGCTTACGAGCAGTACTTC. It encodes CASSFGGVAYEQYF.

This clonotype showed up many times. J is TRBJ2-2 and V is TRBV5-1; D is perhaps TRBD1 (6 bases). Trimming stripped 4 bases from V and 6 bases from J, with 19 bases between. The CDR3 length is 16 residues. CDR1 and CDR2 (germline): SGHRS, YFSETQ. CDR3 residues: CASSRTAQGSSGELFF. The CDR3 DNA reads TGCGCCAGCAGCCGAACTGCACAGGGTAGCTCCGGGGAGCTGTTTTTT. Supplemented by reference TRBV5-1 and TRBJ2-2, the full variable domain reads KAGVTQTPRYLIKTRGQQVTLSCSPISGHRSVSWYQQTPGQGLQFLFEYFSETQRNKGNFPGRFSGRQFSNSRSEMNVSTLELGDSALYLCASSRTAQGSSGELFFGEGSRLTVL.

This clonotype has a handful of counts. This chain joins TRBV6-2 or TRBV6-3 and TRBJ2-7; 8 bases line up with TRBD1. The CDR3 has 15 amino acids. CDR1 is MNHEY, CDR2 SVGEGT, per germline. Trimming removed 2 bases from V and 5 bases from J; junction bases left unmatched: 8. CDR3 amino acids: CASSYPQGALNEQYF. DNA of the CDR3: TGTGCCAGCAGTTACCCCCAGGGGGCGCTGAACGAGCAGTACTTC.

The chain links TRBV6-2 or TRBV6-3 to TRBJ1-6; 11 bases match TRBD1. V shed 2 bases, J shed 7 bases, and the junction held 7 bases outside the gene matches. This CDR3 region has 17 residues. Germline V lookup: CDR1 MNHEY, CDR2 SVGEGT. CDR3 sequence (DNA): TGTGCCAGCAGTTACCAGAGGACAGGGGGCTCGAATTCACCCCTCCACTTT. Protein sequence: CASSYQRTGGSNSPLHF.

The chain is built from TRBV5-1 and TRBJ2-2; D remains unclear. Trimming removed 0 bases from V and 8 bases from J, with 11 bases in between. Looked up from germline, CDR1 is SGHRS and CDR2 is YFSETQ. This CDR3 contains 14 residues. CDR3 sequence: CASSLVVAEGELFF. The CDR3 DNA follows: TGCGCCAGCAGCTTGGTTGTAGCCGAAGGGGAGCTGTTTTTT.